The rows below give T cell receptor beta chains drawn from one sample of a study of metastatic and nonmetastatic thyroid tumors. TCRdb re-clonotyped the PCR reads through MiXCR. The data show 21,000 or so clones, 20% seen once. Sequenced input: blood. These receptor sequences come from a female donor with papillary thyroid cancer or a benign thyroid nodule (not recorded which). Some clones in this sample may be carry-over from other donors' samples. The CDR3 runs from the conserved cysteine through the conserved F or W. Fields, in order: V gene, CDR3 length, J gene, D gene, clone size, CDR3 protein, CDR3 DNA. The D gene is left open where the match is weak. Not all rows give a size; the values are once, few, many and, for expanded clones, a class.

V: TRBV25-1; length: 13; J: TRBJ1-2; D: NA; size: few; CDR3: CASSGGCLNGYTF; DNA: TGTGCCAGCAGTGGGGGGTGTCTTAATGGCTACACCTTC
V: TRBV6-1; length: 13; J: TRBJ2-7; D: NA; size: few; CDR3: CASIDIDTYEQYF; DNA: TGTGCCAGCATTGACATTGATACCTACGAGCAGTACTTC
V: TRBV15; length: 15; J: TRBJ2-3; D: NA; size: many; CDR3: CATSRDVVWADTQYF; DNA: TGTGCCACCAGCAGAGACGTAGTTTGGGCAGATACGCAGTATTTT
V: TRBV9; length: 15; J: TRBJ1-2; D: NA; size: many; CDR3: CASSVAGRGNYGYTF; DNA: TGTGCCAGCAGCGTAGCCGGCAGGGGTAACTATGGCTACACCTTC
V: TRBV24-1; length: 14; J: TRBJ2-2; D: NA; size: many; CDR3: CATSDLTGSGELFF; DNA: TGTGCCACCAGTGATTTAACGGGATCCGGGGAGCTGTTTTTT
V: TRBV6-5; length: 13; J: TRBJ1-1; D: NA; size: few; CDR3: CASSYGGGVIAFF; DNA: TGTGCCAGCAGTTACGGGGGCGGGGTGATTGCTTTCTTT
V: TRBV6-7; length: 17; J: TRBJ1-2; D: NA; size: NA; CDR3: CARVDSIPSEREYGYTF; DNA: TGTGCCAGAGTCGACAGCATACCTTCCGAGAGGGAATATGGCTACACCTTC
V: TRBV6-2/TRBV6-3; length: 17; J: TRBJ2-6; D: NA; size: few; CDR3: CASSYVAGGPGANVLTF; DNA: TGTGCCAGCAGTTACGTGGCAGGAGGGCCCGGGGCCAACGTCCTGACTTTC
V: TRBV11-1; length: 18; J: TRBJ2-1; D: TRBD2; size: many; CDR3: CASSSGLAGTSSYNEQFF; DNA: TGTGCCAGCAGCTCGGGACTAGCGGGAACAAGCTCCTACAATGAGCAGTTCTTC
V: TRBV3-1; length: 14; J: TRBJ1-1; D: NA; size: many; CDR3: CASSQFIKNTEAFF; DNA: TGTGCCAGCAGCCAATTCATTAAGAACACTGAAGCTTTCTTT
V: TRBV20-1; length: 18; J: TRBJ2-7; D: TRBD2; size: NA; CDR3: CSAPWGGQTSWMSYEQYF; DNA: TGCAGTGCCCCCTGGGGAGGTCAGACTAGCTGGATGTCCTACGAGCAGTACTTC
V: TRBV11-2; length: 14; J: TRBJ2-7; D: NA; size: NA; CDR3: CASSLECGLYEQYF; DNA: TGTGCCAGCAGCTTAGAGTGCGGACTTTACGAGCAGTACTTC
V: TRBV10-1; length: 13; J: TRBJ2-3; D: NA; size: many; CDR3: CASSESRLTSQYF; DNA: TGCGCCAGCAGTGAGTCCCGCTTGACTAGTCAGTATTTT
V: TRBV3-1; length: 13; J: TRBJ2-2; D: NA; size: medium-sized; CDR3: CASSHEGTGELFF; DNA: TGTGCCAGCAGCCACGAGGGAACCGGGGAGCTGTTTTTT
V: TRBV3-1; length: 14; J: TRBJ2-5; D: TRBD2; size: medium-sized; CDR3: CASSHGGAGETQYF; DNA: TGTGCCAGCAGCCACGGCGGAGCGGGGGAGACCCAGTACTTC
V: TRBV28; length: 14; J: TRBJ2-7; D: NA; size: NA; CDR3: CASNLIGQGTEQYF; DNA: TGTGCCAGTAACCTAATTGGGCAGGGAACCGAGCAGTACTTC
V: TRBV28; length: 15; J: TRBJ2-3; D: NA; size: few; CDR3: CASLDSLTSTDTQYF; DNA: TGTGCCAGCTTGGACAGCCTTACTAGCACAGATACGCAGTATTTT
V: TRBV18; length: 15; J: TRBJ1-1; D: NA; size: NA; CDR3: CASSEGLGPGTEAFF; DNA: TGTGCCAGCTCAGAGGGGTTGGGTCCAGGGACCGAAGCTTTCTTT
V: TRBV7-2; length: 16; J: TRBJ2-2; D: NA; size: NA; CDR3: CASSLASAGTAGELFF; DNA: TGTGCCAGCAGCTTAGCGTCTGCGGGTACGGCCGGGGAGCTGTTTTTT
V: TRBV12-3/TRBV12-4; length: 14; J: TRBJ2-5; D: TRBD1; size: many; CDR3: CASSPDRARETQYF; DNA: TGTGCCAGCAGTCCCGACAGGGCTCGAGAGACCCAGTACTTC
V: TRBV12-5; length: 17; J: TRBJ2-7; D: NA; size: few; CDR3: CASGLPPWNLSSYEQYF; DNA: TGTGCTAGTGGTTTGCCCCCCTGGAACCTGAGCTCCTACGAGCAGTACTTC
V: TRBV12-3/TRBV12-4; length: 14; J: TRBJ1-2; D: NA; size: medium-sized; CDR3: CASSPPGGNYGYTF; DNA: TGTGCCAGCAGTCCCCCGGGGGGGAACTATGGCTACACCTTC
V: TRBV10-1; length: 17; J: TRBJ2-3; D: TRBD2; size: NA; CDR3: CASSGGLAGPSSDTQYF; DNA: TGCGCCAGCAGTGGAGGACTAGCGGGCCCCTCCTCAGATACGCAGTATTTT
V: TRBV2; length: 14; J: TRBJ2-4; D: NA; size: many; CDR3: CASRGTLAKNIQYF; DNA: TGTGCCAGCAGGGGGACCCTAGCCAAAAACATTCAGTACTTC
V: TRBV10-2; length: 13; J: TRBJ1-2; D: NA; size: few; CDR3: CASSEEGDYGYTF; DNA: TGCGCCAGCAGTGAGGAAGGGGACTATGGCTACACCTTC
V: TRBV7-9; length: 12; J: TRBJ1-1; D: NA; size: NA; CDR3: CASSFRYTEAFF; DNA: TGTGCCAGCAGCTTCAGGTACACTGAAGCTTTCTTT
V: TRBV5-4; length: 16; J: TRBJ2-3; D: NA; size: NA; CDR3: CASSLELAGGRYTQYF; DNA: TGTGCCAGCAGCTTGGAACTAGCTGGAGGAAGGTATACGCAGTATTTT
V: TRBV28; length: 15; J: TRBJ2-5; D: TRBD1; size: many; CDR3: CASSFSGTGQETQYF; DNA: TGTGCCAGCAGTTTCTCCGGGACAGGACAAGAGACCCAGTACTTC
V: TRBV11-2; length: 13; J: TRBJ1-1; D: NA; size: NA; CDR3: CASSLGGITEAFF; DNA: TGTGCCAGCAGCTTAGGGGGGATTACTGAAGCTTTCTTT
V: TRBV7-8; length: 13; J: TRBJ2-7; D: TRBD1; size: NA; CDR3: CASSSGTGGEQYF; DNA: TGTGCCAGCAGCTCCGGGACAGGAGGCGAGCAGTACTTC
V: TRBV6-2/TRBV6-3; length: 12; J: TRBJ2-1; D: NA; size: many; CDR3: CASSPDINEQFF; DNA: TGTGCCAGCAGCCCCGACATAAATGAGCAGTTCTTC
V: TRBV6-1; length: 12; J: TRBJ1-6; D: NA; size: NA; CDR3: CASSQSNSPLHF; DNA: TGTGCCAGCAGTCAAAGCAATTCACCCCTCCACTTT
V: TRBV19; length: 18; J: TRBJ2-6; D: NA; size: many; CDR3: CASSISGLRISGANVLTF; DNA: TGTGCCAGTAGTATATCAGGACTTAGAATTTCTGGGGCCAACGTCCTGACTTTC
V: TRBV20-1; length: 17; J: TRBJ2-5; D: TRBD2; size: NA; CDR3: CSVPEGVSGRVRETQYF; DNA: TGCAGTGTCCCAGAAGGCGTTAGCGGGAGAGTCCGGGAGACCCAGTACTTC
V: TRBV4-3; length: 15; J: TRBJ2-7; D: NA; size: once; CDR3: CASSQEARGPYEQYF; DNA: TGCGCCAGCAGCCAAGAGGCCCGGGGGCCCTACGAGCAGTACTTC
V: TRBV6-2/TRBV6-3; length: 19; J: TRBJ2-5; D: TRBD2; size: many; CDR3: CASSSYRVPSRERGETQYF; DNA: TGTGCCAGCAGTTCTTACCGGGTACCTTCGCGGGAGCGGGGAGAGACCCAGTACTTC
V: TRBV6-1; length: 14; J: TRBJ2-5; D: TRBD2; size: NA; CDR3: CASSRLAGQETQYF; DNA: TGTGCCAGCAGCCGACTAGCGGGGCAAGAGACCCAGTACTTC
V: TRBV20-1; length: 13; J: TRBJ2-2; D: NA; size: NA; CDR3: CGLGGGNTGELFF; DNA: TGCGGCCTGGGAGGGGGCAACACCGGGGAGCTGTTTTTT
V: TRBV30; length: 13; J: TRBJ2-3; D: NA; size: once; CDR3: CAWSGEGTDTQYF; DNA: TGTGCCTGGAGTGGGGAGGGCACAGATACGCAGTATTTT
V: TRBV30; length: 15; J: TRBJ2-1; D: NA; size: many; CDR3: CAWTGLASSYNEQFF; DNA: TGTGCCTGGACGGGTCTAGCCAGCTCCTACAATGAGCAGTTCTTC
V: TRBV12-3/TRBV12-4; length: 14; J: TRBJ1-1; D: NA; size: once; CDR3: CASSSPGFSDRAFF; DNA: TGTGCCAGCAGTTCCCCCGGATTTTCGGATCGAGCTTTCTTT
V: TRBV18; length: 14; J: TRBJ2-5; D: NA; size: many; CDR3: CASSPLGAEETQYF; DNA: TGTGCCAGCTCACCCTTGGGGGCCGAAGAGACCCAGTACTTC
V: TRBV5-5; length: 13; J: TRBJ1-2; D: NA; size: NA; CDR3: CASSLVGGSGYTF; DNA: TGTGCCAGCAGCTTGGTGGGGGGATCTGGCTACACCTTC
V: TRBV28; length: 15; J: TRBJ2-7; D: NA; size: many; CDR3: CASRPIQGLGYEQYF; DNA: TGTGCCAGCAGGCCAATACAGGGATTAGGCTACGAGCAGTACTTC
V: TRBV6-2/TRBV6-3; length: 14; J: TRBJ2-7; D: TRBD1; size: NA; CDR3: CASSPPGTGDEQYF; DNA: TGTGCCAGCAGCCCCCCTGGGACAGGGGACGAGCAGTACTTC
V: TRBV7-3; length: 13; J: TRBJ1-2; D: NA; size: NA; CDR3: CASSFRGNYGYTF; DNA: TGTGCCAGCAGCTTCAGAGGGAACTATGGCTACACCTTC
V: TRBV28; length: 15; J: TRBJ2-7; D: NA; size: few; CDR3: CASSLPTEVGYEQYF; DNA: TGCGCCAGCAGTCTACCGACCGAGGTGGGCTACGAGCAGTACTTC